This is a list of T cell receptor beta chains from one sample in a study of CD8+ T cells in alopecia areata. Data came from immunoSEQ multiplex PCR; TCRdb stores just in-frame clones and leaves some out. The sample consists of roughly 280,000 clones, 60% of them appearing once. Sequenced here: CD4+ T cells sorted from blood, sampled at week 52, from a patient treated with tofacitinib. The receptor set was obtained from a human donor with alopecia areata. The CDR3 runs from the conserved cysteine through the conserved F or W. The D gene is left open where the match is weak. Clone size is stated in some rows and not others, as once, few, many or a class when expanded.

d_call,j_call,clone_size,v_call,cdr3_aa,cdr3_nt
.,TRBJ1-5,.,TRBV4-3,CASSQTFSANQPQHF,TGCGCCAGCAGCCAGACGTTCAGCGCAAATCAGCCCCAGCATTTT
TRBD2,TRBJ2-5,.,TRBV11-2,CASSLGASGGAYGTQYF,TGTGCCAGCAGCCTGGGTGCTAGCGGGGGGGCCTATGGGACCCAGTACTTC
.,TRBJ2-2,few,TRBV4-2,CASSLRTDGTGELFF,TGTGCCAGCAGCCTTAGAACGGACGGTACCGGGGAGCTGTTTTTT
TRBD2,TRBJ2-5,.,TRBV11-2,CASKISGGPRETQYF,TGTGCCAGCAAAATAAGCGGGGGGCCTCGAGAGACCCAGTACTTC
.,TRBJ1-3,.,TRBV25-1,CASSDSLLLSGNTIYF,TGTGCCAGCAGTGACAGCCTCCTGCTCTCTGGAAACACCATATATTTT
TRBD1,TRBJ2-2,once,TRBV30,CAWRAPGQGETGELFF,TGTGCCTGGAGAGCTCCGGGACAGGGGGAAACCGGGGAGCTGTTTTTT
.,TRBJ2-7,.,TRBV5-4,CASSPRGRSYEQYF,TGTGCCAGCAGCCCCAGAGGGCGCTCCTACGAGCAGTACTTC
.,TRBJ2-2,.,TRBV9,CASSMTGNTGELFF,TGTGCCAGCAGCATGACAGGGAACACCGGGGAGCTGTTTTTT
.,TRBJ2-3,.,TRBV4-2,CASSQATDTQYF,TGTGCCAGCAGCCAGGCCACAGATACGCAGTATTTT
.,TRBJ2-2,medium-sized,TRBV5-1,CASSLTGRTNTGELFF,TGCGCCAGCAGCTTGACGGGGAGAACGAACACCGGGGAGCTGTTTTTT
TRBD1,TRBJ2-5,.,TRBV7-2,CASSFGTGQEATQYF,TGTGCCAGCAGCTTCGGGACAGGCCAAGAGGCGACCCAGTACTTC
.,TRBJ1-1,.,TRBV5-1,CASSLPRNTEAFF,TGCGCCAGCAGCTTGCCCAGGAACACTGAAGCTTTCTTT
.,TRBJ2-1,.,TRBV29-1,CSVSDRFYNEQFF,TGCAGCGTAAGCGATAGGTTCTACAATGAGCAGTTCTTC
TRBD1,TRBJ2-5,.,TRBV5-4,CASSLDRVTETQYF,TGTGCCAGCAGCCTGGACAGGGTGACGGAGACCCAGTACTTC
TRBD1,TRBJ2-2,.,TRBV30,CAWRGQGRDTGELFF,TGTGCCTGGAGGGGACAGGGTCGGGACACCGGGGAGCTGTTTTTT
TRBD2,TRBJ2-5,few,TRBV30,CAWSITSGGSETQYF,TGTGCCTGGAGTATAACTAGCGGGGGATCAGAGACCCAGTACTTC
.,TRBJ2-5,.,TRBV5-4,CASSLNRQETQYF,TGTGCCAGCAGCTTGAACAGACAAGAGACCCAGTACTTC
.,TRBJ1-6,few,TRBV10-3,CAISHSGTENSPLHF,TGTGCCATCAGTCACTCCGGGACGGAGAATTCACCCCTCCACTTT
.,TRBJ2-5,.,TRBV7-2,CASSPGGALTGETQYF,TGTGCCAGCAGCCCAGGCGGGGCTCTAACAGGGGAGACCCAGTACTTC
.,TRBJ2-6,few,TRBV5-5,CASSLGQESSVANVLTF,TGTGCCAGCAGCTTGGGACAGGAGAGCTCCGTAGCCAACGTCCTGACTTTC
.,TRBJ1-1,.,TRBV5-1,CASSLELNTEAFF,TGCGCCAGCAGCTTGGAACTGAACACTGAAGCTTTCTTT
.,TRBJ2-2,.,TRBV15,CATSTPTGSGELFF,TGTGCCACCAGCACGCCTACAGGGTCCGGGGAGCTGTTTTTT
.,TRBJ1-3,few,TRBV29-1,CSAQGPSGNTIYF,TGCAGCGCCCAGGGGCCCTCTGGAAACACCATATATTTT
TRBD1,TRBJ1-4,.,TRBV15,CATSGPGQGREKLFF,TGTGCCACCAGCGGCCCCGGACAGGGGCGTGAAAAACTGTTTTTT
.,TRBJ2-2,few,TRBV10-3,CAISDPTSPGASNTGELFF,TGTGCCATCAGTGACCCGACTTCTCCCGGAGCCTCGAACACCGGGGAGCTGTTTTTT
TRBD1,TRBJ2-5,.,TRBV30,CAWSANRGGETQYF,TGTGCCTGGAGTGCGAACAGGGGCGGAGAGACCCAGTACTTC
TRBD2,TRBJ2-5,.,TRBV30,CAWSGGGRTIGTQYF,TGTGCCTGGAGTGGGGGGGGACGAACAATAGGGACCCAGTACTTC
.,TRBJ2-7,.,TRBV5-1,CASSLGYEQYF,TGCGCCAGCAGCTTGGGGTACGAGCAGTACTTC
.,TRBJ2-6,.,TRBV27,CASSRPGERGSGANVLTF,TGTGCCAGCAGTCGCCCAGGGGAGAGGGGCTCTGGGGCCAACGTCCTGACTTTC
.,TRBJ1-1,once,TRBV4-2,CASSQTLGEAFF,TGTGCCAGCAGCCAAACGCTCGGTGAAGCTTTCTTT
.,TRBJ1-2,.,TRBV9,CASSVDRYGYTF,TGTGCCAGCAGCGTAGATCGCTATGGCTACACCTTC
.,TRBJ2-7,.,TRBV6-5,CASSEHSYEQYF,TGTGCCAGCAGTGAACATTCCTACGAGCAGTACTTC
.,TRBJ2-7,.,TRBV29-1,CSVRNGWTYEQYF,TGCAGCGTACGAAATGGATGGACCTACGAGCAGTACTTC
.,TRBJ2-7,.,TRBV5-1,CASSLVQYEQYF,TGCGCCAGCAGCTTGGTACAGTACGAGCAGTACTTC
.,TRBJ1-2,.,TRBV9,CASSGDGAYTF,TGTGCCAGCAGCGGTGACGGAGCCTACACCTTC
.,TRBJ2-2,.,TRBV30,CAWTQQRGGTGELFF,TGTGCCTGGACCCAGCAACGAGGAGGCACCGGGGAGCTGTTTTTT
TRBD2,TRBJ2-5,.,TRBV29-1,CSVSGKGPETQYF,TGCAGCGTTAGCGGGAAGGGTCCAGAGACCCAGTACTTC
.,TRBJ2-4,.,TRBV20-1,CSALDLNIQYF,TGCAGTGCTCTGGACTTAAACATTCAGTACTTC
TRBD2,TRBJ2-1,.,TRBV27,CASSLVAGGPEQFF,TGTGCCAGCAGTTTAGTAGCGGGGGGGCCGGAGCAGTTCTTC
.,TRBJ2-7,.,TRBV29-1,CSGAGSSYEQYF,TGCAGCGGGGCCGGAAGCTCCTACGAGCAGTACTTC
TRBD1,TRBJ2-1,few,TRBV5-1,CASSLGQGDEQFF,TGCGCCAGCAGCTTGGGTCAGGGGGACGAGCAGTTCTTC
.,TRBJ1-4,few,TRBV6-6,CASNSLAQGGLFF,TGTGCCAGCAACTCACTAGCCCAGGGTGGGCTGTTTTTT
.,TRBJ2-5,.,TRBV25-1,CASSALETQYF,TGTGCCAGCAGTGCCCTGGAGACCCAGTACTTC
.,TRBJ2-5,.,TRBV18,CASSGPMETQYF,TGTGCCAGCTCCGGACCCATGGAGACCCAGTACTTC
.,TRBJ2-2,.,TRBV5-6,CASSARWGHTGELFF,TGTGCCAGCAGCGCTCGCTGGGGCCACACCGGGGAGCTGTTTTTT
.,TRBJ2-3,.,TRBV29-1,CSVLVTDTQYF,TGCAGCGTTTTAGTAACAGATACGCAGTATTTT
.,TRBJ2-2,few,TRBV10-3,CAISEPGQKTGELFF,TGTGCCATCAGTGAGCCGGGACAAAAGACCGGGGAGCTGTTTTTT
.,TRBJ2-3,.,TRBV20-1,CSARRNTQYF,TGCAGTGCTCGGAGAAATACGCAGTATTTT
.,TRBJ1-1,few,TRBV30,CAWSVRGTEAFF,TGTGCCTGGAGTGTTAGGGGGACTGAAGCTTTCTTT
TRBD1,TRBJ1-1,.,TRBV2,CASSEHGTGLITKAFF,TGTGCCAGCAGTGAGCATGGGACAGGATTAATCACAAAAGCTTTCTTT
TRBD1,TRBJ2-3,.,TRBV4-1,CASSQAREGAGTDTQYF,TGCGCCAGCAGCCAAGCTAGAGAGGGGGCTGGGACAGATACGCAGTATTTT
.,TRBJ2-1,.,TRBV27,CASSSFRYEQFF,TGTGCCAGCAGTTCCTTCAGGTATGAGCAGTTCTTC
.,TRBJ1-2,once,TRBV27,CASTYTVGGYTF,TGTGCCAGCACTTACACAGTCGGCGGCTACACCTTC
.,TRBJ2-7,.,TRBV30,CAWSVWGDASSSYEQYF,TGTGCCTGGAGTGTTTGGGGGGACGCTTCGAGCTCCTACGAGCAGTACTTC
.,TRBJ2-4,.,TRBV30,CAWSWGLTKNIQYF,TGTGCCTGGTCTTGGGGGCTAACCAAAAACATTCAGTACTTC
TRBD1,TRBJ1-6,.,TRBV13,CASSLGGGSPLHF,TGTGCCAGCAGCTTAGGAGGGGGCTCACCCCTCCACTTT
.,TRBJ2-7,once,TRBV10-3,CASSYSLGGSQYF,TGTGCCAGCAGTTACTCCCTGGGCGGTTCCCAGTACTTC
.,TRBJ2-2,few,TRBV9,CASSVGANTGELFF,TGTGCCAGCAGCGTAGGGGCGAACACCGGGGAGCTGTTTTTT
.,TRBJ2-5,few,TRBV2,CASTGEMQETQYF,TGTGCCAGCACGGGGGAGATGCAAGAGACCCAGTACTTC